This T cell receptor beta chain was identified in a study of Tregs in tolerant kidney transplant recipients. Per germline, CDR1 SGHTA and CDR2 FQGNSA. The V gene lost 3 bases and the J gene lost 0 bases, with 12 bases spanning the gap. This CDR3 is 15 amino acids long. Sequencing was performed with immunoSEQ multiplex PCR; in TCRdb, only in-frame clones are kept and a portion is missing. This sample's table reports approximately 49,000 clones. Study outcomes and limitations: Antigen-driven expansion was suggested because donor-specific Tregs expanded more than all Tregs in tolerant patients. Tregs expanded with activated donor B cells seemed most donor-specific.

Comments on this clone: No antigen is known for it. The read terminates 3 residues ahead of where the CDR3 ends, so the germline J gene completes it.

This chain joins TRBV7-2 and TRBJ2-7; D possibly corresponds to TRBD2 (5 bases). The receptor was isolated from a human donor who received a combined kidney and bone marrow transplant. The source was CD4+ T cells from blood, collected before the transplant. The CDR3 loop is CASSLSGSSSYEQYF. The CDR3 bases that were read are TGTGCCAGCAGCTTGAGCGGTTCAAGCTCCTACGAG.